This TCR beta chain is from a study of blood T cell repertoires in COVID-19 (TCRdb year 2020). For context, the study as a whole: Collaborator samples came from the United States, Italy and Spain and covered acute and convalescent phases of COVID-19. The material from the prospective study consisted of cDNA or gDNA derived from T cells, B-cell-depleted T cells, or PBMCs. Subjects who had been exposed to COVID-19, were actively infected with it, or had recovered from it provided the deeply sampled blood TCRbeta repertoires that made up the dataset. A freely available public database, intended as a resource for researchers studying the immune response to SARS-CoV-2, is where the repertoires were released. Samples came from the ongoing ImmuneRACE study (first 160 participants) plus 1,254 subjects from 6 global collaborators. The sample metadata nearly always contained a de-identified subject ID, COVID-19 status, age in years and sex. Where HLA class I and class II types were available, the types were taken from metadata supplied by the sample provider, not from assay-based typing. What the research found in general, with its limitations: How much clinical and demographic metadata was included differed by source and by participant, and the metadata was provided uncurated.

TCRbeta CDR3 regions were amplified from genomic DNA using the immunoSEQ Assay, a bias-controlled multiplex PCR. Per the original workflow: The number of nucleated cells in each sample was estimated from the amplification of reference gene primers within the assay. To quantify the absolute abundance of each unique TCRbeta CDR3 rearrangement, sequence reads were collapsed and filtered. Productive Simpson clonality was computed per sample as the square root of Simpson's diversity index over productive rearrangements. The table comes from immuneACCESS by way of TCRdb, which keeps in-frame sequences with V and J called. Part of the clones is missing from these tables; in studies checked, under half for an unresolved V gene and the rest for unknown reasons. The V and J calls and clone size come from that table; D and trimming were worked out from the DNA. The sample includes about 330,000 clones, with more than 80% observed a single time. The ten top clones hold 5% to 7% of the sample.

In the case of this clone: Its cognate antigen has yet to be identified. Base qualities are missing; no much larger clone stands one base away.

Inclusive of the bounding cysteine and phenylalanine, the CDR3 is 15 residues long. Only the CDR3 DNA is retained, 45 bases long and in frame from the first base. Reading the germline V gene gives CDR1 MNHEY and CDR2 SVGAGI. Deletion took 0 bases off V and 8 bases off J, with a span of 14 bases between the germline ends. Another Seattle source contributed samples from volunteer blood donors who had recovered from COVID-19. Collaborating institutions collected whole blood in K2EDTA tubes following their own protocols. For TCRbeta analysis, collaborators shipped samples in one of three forms: frozen whole blood, isolated PBMCs, or DNA extracted from either of those sample types.

The specimen sequenced was peripheral blood. This TCR was recovered from a man aged 18 to 30 who had recovered from COVID-19. The chain uses TRBV6-5 and TRBJ2-1; TRBD2 might be the D gene, on 6 matching bases. The DNA reads as follows: TGTGCCAGCAGTTACTCGCTCGGCGGGGCCTATGAGCAGTTCTTC. Translated, this is CASSYSLGGAYEQFF.